Each of the 32 T cell receptor beta chains below was sequenced from the same sample in a study of early T cells in non-severe SARS-CoV-2 infection. TCRdb re-called the 5' RACE reads through MiXCR, storing one row per CDR3 protein. In the table there are roughly 53,000 distinct CDR3 sequences, roughly an eighth of which are singletons. Specimen: whole blood, collected at baseline. Every receptor here comes from an adult who was a healthcare worker with PCR-confirmed SARS-CoV-2 infection or an uninfected control (not recorded which).

The chain has TRBV18 and TRBJ1-1; tentatively, D is TRBD1 (5 bases). CDR3 size: 15 residues. The germline V and J ends were trimmed by 3 bases and 3 bases, with 14 bases remaining between them. Germline values: CDR1 KGHSH, CDR2 LQKENI. CDR3 sequence (DNA): TGTGCCAGCTCACCCTTCCAGGGCACGGACACTGAAGCTTTCTTT. The encoded protein is CASSPFQGTDTEAFF.

J is TRBJ2-7 and V is TRBV14; 7 bases align to TRBD2. Trimming took 5 bases from V and 2 from J; bases not matched to a gene: 15. The CDR3 consists of 17 residues. The V gene's germline CDR1 is SGHDN and CDR2 FVKESK. The CDR3 coding sequence is TGTGCCAGCAGCTTCGGTGGGAGGGACTGGAAGCCCTACGAGCAGTACTTC. Amino acid sequence: CASSFGGRDWKPYEQYF.

This clonotype occurred a few times. The chain employs TRBV11-1 and TRBJ2-1; 10 positions match TRBD1. The CDR3 sequence is 15 residues long. Trimming at V came to 4 bases and at J to 5 bases, leaving 5 bases not matched to a gene. The germline gives CDR1 SGHAT, CDR2 FQDESV (reference sequence). DNA for the CDR3: TGTGCCAGCAGCTACGGGACAGGGGAAGACAATGAGCAGTTCTTC. Translation: CASSYGTGEDNEQFF.

The sample holds a few counts of this clonotype. This rearrangement joins TRBV28 to TRBJ1-4; a possible D gene is TRBD1 (5 bases). The germline V gene has CDR1 MDHEN and CDR2 SYDVKM. CDR3 length: 14 residues. Trimming pared 3 bases from V and 7 bases from J, leaving 12 bases between. CDR3 DNA: TGTGCCAGCAGTTTTGGAGGTGGGGGTGAAAAACTGTTTTTT. Its protein product is CASSFGGGGEKLFF.

The rearrangement uses TRBV3-2 and TRBJ2-7; TRBD1, the D gene given by the table, was not confirmed from the DNA. TRBV3-2 is labeled a pseudogene. The length of the CDR3 is 16 residues. This CDR3 is CASSQEPLGKAYEQYF. CDR3 DNA: TGTGCCAGCAGCCAAGAACCCCTCGGGAAGGCCTACGAGCAGTACTTC.

This clonotype has ten or more counts. The chain has TRBV18 and TRBJ1-1; no clear D gene. The germline V and J ends were trimmed by 1 base and 0 bases, with 6 bases remaining between them. CDR3 length: 14 residues. Germline assignment: CDR1 KGHSH and CDR2 LQKENI. The CDR3 bases are TGTGCCAGCTCACCACGGCAGATGAACACTGAAGCTTTCTTT. Translating it yields CASSPRQMNTEAFF. Variable domain in full (rest from reference TRBV18 and TRBJ1-1): NAGVMQNPRHLVRRRGQEARLRCSPMKGHSHVYWYRQLPEEGLKFMVYLQKENIIDESGMPKERFSAEFPKEGPSILRIQQVVRGDSAAYFCASSPRQMNTEAFFGQGTRLTVV.

This clonotype was seen only a few times. The chain joins TRBV7-9 to TRBJ2-1; 7 bases agree with TRBD2. The CDR3 spans 14 residues. J was trimmed by 10 bases and V by 3 bases; bases with no gene match: 9. Germline CDR1 SEHNR, CDR2 FQNEAQ (reference sequence). The CDR3 loop reads CASSFEALLAEQFF. Here the CDR3 DNA reads TGTGCCAGCAGCTTTGAAGCGTTACTAGCGGAGCAGTTCTTC.

This clonotype has a count of ten or more. The V call is TRBV6-2 or TRBV6-3, the J call TRBJ1-5, with 11 bases identical to TRBD1. The CDR3 has 15 residues. V lost 6 bases and J lost 5; bases outside the gene matches: 6. Germline V gene lookup returns CDR1 MNHEY and CDR2 SVGEGT. The CDR3 here is CASSPGQGVDQPQHF. CDR3 in DNA: TGTGCCAGCAGCCCGGGACAGGGGGTTGATCAGCCCCAGCATTTT.

V and J are TRBV4-3 and TRBJ1-5, with a weak D call TRBD1 (6 bases). Trimming removed 4 bases at V and 4 bases at J, with 11 bases between. The germline CDR1 and CDR2 sequences are LGHNA and YSLEER. This CDR3 comprises 14 residues. The DNA of the CDR3 is TGCGCCAGCAGCCTGGGACAAGTAAATCAGCCCCAGCATTTT. Its translation is CASSLGQVNQPQHF.

This clonotype was observed at least ten times. This chain connects TRBV4-2 to TRBJ2-7, with D perhaps matching TRBD1 or TRBD2 (5 bases each). V shed 0 bases and J shed 1 base, with 10 bases lying between them. Per germline, CDR1 LGHNA and CDR2 YNFKEQ. The CDR3 covers 15 residues. This CDR3 is CASSQDEGSSYEQYF. The CDR3 nucleotides are TGTGCCAGCAGCCAAGATGAGGGGTCGTCCTACGAGCAGTACTTC.

The J gene is TRBJ2-5, the V gene TRBV16, with D uncertain. Germline CDR1 is KGHSY and CDR2 is FQNENV. The CDR3 has 14 amino acids. Trimming removed 3 bases at V and 4 bases at J, with 12 bases between. The CDR3, as DNA: TGTGCCAGCAGCCATCCCACCAGGCGAGAGACCCAGTACTTC. Translated: CASSHPTRRETQYF.

Ten or more counts support this clonotype. The V and J genes are TRBV29-1 and TRBJ2-7; D might be TRBD1 (5 bases). The CDR3 runs 12 residues. V was shortened by 7 bases and J by 2 bases, with 12 bases between the two germline ends. Germline-derived CDR1 and CDR2 are SQVTM and ANQGSEA. CDR3 amino acids: CSAVQGTYEQYF. The CDR3 region has the DNA TGCAGCGCCGTGCAGGGTACCTACGAGCAGTACTTC.

The rearrangement joins TRBV7-9 to TRBJ2-2; D perhaps matches TRBD2 (5 bases). V lost 2 bases and J lost 4, with 11 bases in between. Germline CDR1 SEHNR, CDR2 FQNEAQ (reference sequence). The CDR3 has 15 amino acids. CDR3: CASSLSRAGTGELFF. The CDR3 nucleotides are TGTGCCAGCAGCTTATCGCGGGCGGGCACCGGGGAGCTGTTTTTT.

In its sample, this clonotype was seen many times. The V gene is TRBV11-2, the J gene TRBJ2-1, with 9 bases fitting TRBD2. V was pared by 1 base and J by 7 bases, with 11 bases of the junction left unmatched. This CDR3 spans 17 amino acids. Germline loops: CDR1 SGHAT, CDR2 FQNNGV. CDR3 in DNA: TGTGCCAGCAGCTTAGGAATTCAGCGGGAGGTCAGAAATGAGCAGTTCTTC. Amino acid sequence: CASSLGIQREVRNEQFF.

This clonotype has ten or more counts. The chain links TRBV20-1 to TRBJ2-7; 7 positions match TRBD2. This CDR3 comprises 13 residues. CDR1 and CDR2 from the germline V gene are DFQATT and SNEGSKA (reference sequence). CDR3 loop: CRPSWAGADEQYF. The DNA of the CDR3 is TGCAGGCCCTCATGGGCGGGAGCTGACGAGCAGTACTTC.

This clonotype was seen a few times. This rearrangement joins TRBV6-2 or TRBV6-3 to TRBJ1-2; 8 bases agree with TRBD1. Losses at the gene ends were 7 bases for V and 1 base for J; bases not matched to a gene: 8. The CDR3 is made up of 15 amino acids. CDR1 and CDR2 (germline): MNHEY, SVGEGT. The CDR3 protein is CASTPGGRSNYGYTF. CDR3 coding DNA: TGTGCCAGCACCCCAGGGGGCAGAAGTAACTATGGCTACACCTTC.

This clonotype was seen ten or more times. The V gene is TRBV7-9, the J gene TRBJ2-7, with D perhaps TRBD2 (5 bases). Trimming pared 5 bases from V and 6 bases from J, leaving 14 bases between. The CDR3 runs to 13 residues. Germline CDR1 SEHNR, CDR2 FQNEAQ (reference sequence). The CDR3 here is CASSTPLASEQYF. The DNA of the CDR3 is TGTGCCAGCAGCACCCCCTTAGCGTCCGAGCAGTACTTC.

The rearrangement uses TRBV11-2 and TRBJ2-7; D might be TRBD2 (6 bases). The germline V and J ends were trimmed by 1 base and 4 bases, with 11 bases remaining between them. CDR1 and CDR2 (germline): SGHAT, FQNNGV. This CDR3 is built from 14 residues. CDR3 nucleotide sequence: TGTGCCAGCAGCTTAGGGGCGACTAGGTACGAGCAGTACTTC. The encoded protein is CASSLGATRYEQYF.

The chain links TRBV12-3 or TRBV12-4 to TRBJ2-7; D call uncertain. This CDR3 has 12 amino acids. Trimming left V 6 bases short and J 4 bases short, with 10 bases between. The CDR3 loop reads CASRPEGYEQYF. The CDR3 DNA reads TGTGCCAGCAGACCAGAAGGGTACGAGCAGTACTTC.

This clonotype has a count of ten or more. The genes are TRBV7-8 and TRBJ2-3, with 7 positions matching TRBD2. In germline, CDR1 is SGHVS, CDR2 FQNEAQ. The V gene end was trimmed by 5 bases and the J gene end by 2 bases; junction bases not matched to a gene: 7. This CDR3 has 15 amino acids. The CDR3 protein is CASSPAGYNTDTQYF. The CDR3 nucleotides are TGTGCCAGCAGCCCAGCGGGGTACAACACAGATACGCAGTATTTT.

V gene TRBV7-2 combines with J gene TRBJ1-6; 11 bases are shared with TRBD1. The V gene's germline CDR1 is SGHTA and CDR2 FQGNSA. V was clipped by 6 bases and J by 15 bases; unmatched bases: 7. This CDR3 region has 13 residues. CDR3: CASRQTGTGGLHF. CDR3 sequence (DNA): TGTGCCAGCAGACAGACCGGGACAGGGGGCCTCCACTTT.

This rearrangement joins TRBV10-1 to TRBJ2-7; TRBD1 matches at 8 bases. The CDR3 extends over 14 amino acids. Per germline, CDR1 WNHNN and CDR2 SYGVQD (reference sequence). V was pared by 0 bases and J by 5 bases, with 3 bases of the junction left unmatched. CDR3 coding DNA: TGCGCCAGCAGTGAGTCCAGGGGGCTAGACGAGCAGTACTTC. Translated, it gives CASSESRGLDEQYF.

The sample holds a few counts of this clonotype. The rearrangement uses TRBV10-3 and TRBJ2-5; D possibly corresponds to TRBD2 (5 bases). The V and J ends lost 6 bases and 2 bases respectively, with 13 bases between them. CDR1 and CDR2 (germline): ENHRY, SYGVKD. The CDR3 consists of 14 residues. CDR3 DNA sequence: TGTGCCATCAGGGAAAACGGGATTCAAGAGACCCAGTACTTC. This codes for CAIRENGIQETQYF.

This clonotype was picked up a small number of times. V is TRBV20-1 and J is TRBJ2-1; D perhaps matches TRBD1 (6 bases). Germline CDR1 DFQATT, CDR2 SNEGSKA (reference sequence). V was trimmed by 3 bases and J by 4 bases, leaving 10 bases between them. The CDR3 totals 13 residues. CDR3 in DNA: TGCAGTGCTAGGGCAGGACAGTACAATGAGCAGTTCTTC. Translating gives CSARAGQYNEQFF.

This clonotype came up a few times. The chain couples TRBV20-1 to TRBJ2-1; 13 positions match TRBD2. Germline V gene lookup returns CDR1 DFQATT and CDR2 SNEGSKA (reference sequence). J gave up 0 bases and V 1 base, and 12 bases lay outside the gene matches. CDR3 length: 20 amino acids. CDR3 sequence reads: CSARGEGTSGTLSSYNEQFF. CDR3 nucleotides: TGCAGTGCTAGAGGCGAAGGGACTAGCGGGACCTTAAGCTCCTACAATGAGCAGTTCTTC.

Only a few counts were recorded for this clonotype. The chain carries TRBV2 and TRBJ2-3, with D perhaps TRBD2 (6 bases). CDR3 length: 14 residues. The V and J ends lost 4 bases and 4 bases respectively, with 12 bases between them. The germline CDR1 and CDR2 sequences are SNHLY and FYNNEI. CDR3 DNA sequence: TGTGCCAGCAGTGTAATAGCGGAATCAGATACGCAGTATTTT. Its translation is CASSVIAESDTQYF.

Ten or more counts support this clonotype. The rearrangement links TRBV20-1 to TRBJ2-1; 12 positions match TRBD2. CDR1 is DFQATT and CDR2 is SNEGSKA in the germline V gene (reference sequence). V trimming: 8 bases; J trimming: 2 bases; junction bases outside the gene matches: 7. This CDR3 is 15 amino acids long. DNA of the CDR3: TGCAGTCTTAGACTAGCGGGAGTAGCCTACAATGAGCAGTTCTTC. It yields the protein CSLRLAGVAYNEQFF.

This clonotype has more than one count but fewer than ten. The chain recombines TRBV7-3 with TRBJ1-2, with 9 bases identical to TRBD1. The ends lost 5 bases at V and 0 bases at J; junction bases unmatched: 7. The germline V gene encodes CDR1 SGHTA and CDR2 FQGTGA. The CDR3 loop spans 16 amino acids. CDR3 bases: TGTGCCAGCAGCCCCGGGACAGGGCTGGCTAACTATGGCTACACCTTC. This sequence encodes CASSPGTGLANYGYTF.

The rearrangement links TRBV28 to TRBJ2-4, with 8 nucleotides matching TRBD2. V shed 7 bases and J 0 bases; nucleotides not matched to a gene: 5. The CDR3 sequence is 15 residues long. Germline loops: CDR1 MDHEN, CDR2 SYDVKM. Written as DNA, the CDR3 is TGTGCCAGCATCACACGGGGGGGAGCCAAAAACATTCAGTACTTC. It is translated as CASITRGGAKNIQYF. The variable domain in full, completed from reference TRBV28 and TRBJ2-4, reads DVKVTQSSRYLVKRTGEKVFLECVQDMDHENMFWYRQDPGLGLRLIYFSYDVKMKEKGDIPEGYSVSREKKERFSLILESASTNQTSMYLCASITRGGAKNIQYFGAGTRLSVL.

This clonotype was detected a few times. The gene calls are TRBV28 and TRBJ2-1, with D possibly being TRBD1 or TRBD2 (6 bases each). Trimming took 4 bases from V and 10 from J, leaving 14 bases between them. Germline V gene lookup returns CDR1 MDHEN and CDR2 SYDVKM. The CDR3 loop spans 13 amino acids. The CDR3 reads CASSSSRRGEQFF. In DNA form, the CDR3 reads TGTGCCAGCAGTTCATCTAGGAGGGGGGAGCAGTTCTTC.

This clonotype was found a few times. The chain joins TRBV7-7 to TRBJ2-1; D gene unclear. The CDR3 length is 13 residues. The germline V gene encodes CDR1 SSHAT and CDR2 FNYEAQ (reference sequence). V lost 5 bases to trimming and J lost 7 bases, with 12 bases between them. CDR3 amino acids: CASSKGWGNEQFF. CDR3 nucleotide sequence: TGTGCCAGCAGCAAAGGGTGGGGAAATGAGCAGTTCTTC.

This clonotype has just a few counts. The chain is built from TRBV4-3 and TRBJ2-6; possible D gene TRBD1, 6 bases. CDR3 length: 16 residues. Per germline, CDR1 LGHNA and CDR2 YSLEER. The ends were cut back, 4 bases at V and 1 base at J, with 11 bases in the middle. This chain's CDR3 is CASSLAGVSGANVLTF. DNA for the CDR3: TGCGCCAGCAGCCTTGCAGGGGTATCTGGGGCCAACGTCCTGACTTTC.